These 19 T cell receptor beta chains were sequenced from one sample in a study of blood T cell repertoires in COVID-19. Some clones are missing from TCRdb's copy, which holds only in-frame ones; the method was immunoSEQ multiplex PCR. The table has just under 350,000 clones, 65% to 85% seen once; the top ten hold 2.5% to 3.5%. The sequencing sample was made of peripheral blood. These receptors all come from a young man with active or convalescent COVID-19.

The chain carries TRBV19 and TRBJ2-1; D possibly corresponds to TRBD2 (6 bases). V dropped 7 bases and J dropped 0 bases, with 16 bases sitting between them. CDR1 and CDR2 from the germline V gene are LNHDA and SQIVND (reference sequence). The CDR3 covers 16 residues. The DNA of the CDR3 is TGTGCCAGTATCCCCTCCCCCGGGGGCTCCTACAATGAGCAGTTCTTC. The encoded protein is CASIPSPGGSYNEQFF.

This clone is a singleton in its sample. The chain joins TRBV28 to TRBJ2-7; TRBD2 might be the D (6 bases). Trimming removed 5 bases at V and 3 bases at J, with 8 bases between. The CDR3 runs to 12 residues. Germline lookup yields CDR1 MDHEN and CDR2 SYDVKM. The CDR3 nucleotides read TGTGCCAGCAGTACTAGCCTCTACGAGCAGTACTTC. Amino acids: CASSTSLYEQYF.

This chain uses TRBV12-3 or TRBV12-4 with TRBJ1-2, with TRBD1 matching 9 bases. Losses at the gene ends were 8 bases for V and 6 bases for J; bases not matched to a gene: 7. There are 13 residues in the CDR3. The CDR3 DNA reads as TGTGCCAGCTGTGGGACAGGGTTACATGGCTACACCTTC. Protein sequence: CASCGTGLHGYTF.

The chain links TRBV6-4 to TRBJ2-3; 7 nucleotides agree with TRBD2. V was clipped by 6 bases and J by 7 bases; unmatched bases: 13. The CDR3 has 15 amino acids. From germline, CDR1 is MRHNA and CDR2 SNTAGT. CDR3 sequence: CASSPGLGGSNTQYF. The CDR3 coding sequence is TGTGCCAGCAGCCCCGGACTAGGAGGATCTAATACGCAGTATTTT.

V is TRBV24-1 and J is TRBJ2-1; 11 bases agree with TRBD2. Germline lookup yields CDR1 KGHDR and CDR2 SFDVKD. V lost 3 bases and J lost 3; bases outside the gene matches: 12. The CDR3 extends over 19 amino acids. This CDR3 reads CATSDAEGTGTSGYNEQFF. CDR3 bases: TGTGCCACCAGTGATGCCGAGGGGACCGGGACTAGCGGCTACAATGAGCAGTTCTTC.

J is TRBJ2-7 and V is TRBV12-5; 9 nucleotides align to TRBD2. The CDR3 has 17 amino acids. Trimming removed 2 bases from V and 6 bases from J; junction bases left unmatched: 14. Germline V gene sequence: CDR1 LGHNT, CDR2 FRNRAP. As DNA, the CDR3 is TGTGCTAGTGGTTTGATCGCGGGGGGGCCTCGGTTTTGCGAGCAGTACTTC. Protein: CASGLIAGGPRFCEQYF.

The gene calls are TRBV9 and TRBJ2-5; D might be TRBD1 (6 bases). CDR3 length: 15 amino acids. V lost 0 bases to trimming and J lost 2 bases, with 11 bases between them. Germline CDR1 and CDR2: SGDLS and YYNGEE. The CDR3 protein is CASSVAGTQQETQYF. CDR3 nucleotide sequence: TGTGCCAGCAGCGTAGCCGGGACACAACAAGAGACCCAGTACTTC.

In DNA form, the CDR3 reads TGTGCCAGCTCACCACCAGCAAGCGGGGCTCGGCAGTACTTC. Amino acids: CASSPPASGARQYF. V is TRBV18 and J is TRBJ2-7; 7 bases are shared with TRBD2. V gave up 0 bases and J gave up 9 bases; unmatched junction bases: 8. This CDR3 contains 14 residues. Germline loops: CDR1 KGHSH, CDR2 LQKENI.

This clone occurred many times. The rearrangement joins TRBV5-6 to TRBJ2-1; 9 positions match TRBD1. Unmatched junction bases numbered 7, after V lost 6 bases and J lost 0 bases. Germline CDR1 is SGHDT and CDR2 is YYEEEE. The CDR3 length is 16 residues. Here the CDR3 DNA reads TGTGCCAGCACTAGACAGGGGGGAAGCTCCTACAATGAGCAGTTCTTC. This gives the protein CASTRQGGSSYNEQFF.

The CDR3 nucleotides read TGTGCCAGCAGTTTTCCCCTGAGCTCCTACAATGAGCAGTTCTTC. Its translation is CASSFPLSSYNEQFF. The chain recombines TRBV28 with TRBJ2-1; D is uncertain. Germline V gene lookup returns CDR1 MDHEN and CDR2 SYDVKM. The length of the CDR3 is 15 residues. Trimming shortened V by 3 bases and J by 0 bases, and 9 bases separated the two germline ends.

The chain combines TRBV23-1 with TRBJ2-5, with TRBD2 identical over 11 bases. TRBV23-1 is identified as an open reading frame with a role that is uncertain. CDR3 size: 18 residues. V lost 2 bases and J lost 0; bases outside the gene matches: 8. The chain's CDR3 is CASSQTPRLAGYQETQYF. For the CDR3, the DNA is TGCGCCAGCAGTCAAACCCCAAGACTAGCGGGATACCAAGAGACCCAGTACTTC.

The CDR3 nucleotides read TGTGCCAGCAGCCTAGGGGGCCAAACCTCCTACGAGCAGTACTTC. It is translated as CASSLGGQTSYEQYF. The chain uses TRBV9 and TRBJ2-7; 7 nucleotides match TRBD1. Trimming cost V 4 bases and J 0 bases; bases outside gene matches: 7. CDR3 length equals 15 residues. Germline loops: CDR1 SGDLS, CDR2 YYNGEE.

In DNA form, the CDR3 reads TGTGCCAGCAGCTTAGACAGGTCCGATGAGCAGTTCTTC. This sequence encodes CASSLDRSDEQFF. This chain uses TRBV11-2 with TRBJ2-1; D unresolved. V was trimmed by 0 bases and J by 8 bases, leaving 8 bases between them. CDR1 SGHAT and CDR2 FQNNGV come from the germline V gene. This CDR3 contains 13 residues.

The gene calls are TRBV4-3 and TRBJ2-3; 10 positions agree with TRBD2. This CDR3 is 18 amino acids long. Germline lookup yields CDR1 LGHNA and CDR2 YSLEER. V was pared by 3 bases and J by 4 bases, with 13 bases of the junction left unmatched. The CDR3 bases are TGCGCCAGCAGCCAGGTCGTCTCAGCGGGAGGGCCGTCAGATACGCAGTATTTT. It encodes CASSQVVSAGGPSDTQYF.

The rearrangement uses TRBV19 and TRBJ1-1; D unresolved. This CDR3 spans 14 amino acids. CDR1 is LNHDA and CDR2 is SQIVND in the germline V gene (reference sequence). Trimming shortened V by 8 bases and J by 5 bases, and 18 bases separated the two germline ends. CDR3 region: CASAMGRRWTEAFF. The CDR3 DNA follows: TGTGCCAGTGCCATGGGCAGGCGATGGACTGAAGCTTTCTTT.

This chain uses TRBV18 with TRBJ2-7; 12 bases agree with TRBD1. The CDR3 runs to 14 residues. Germline CDR1 KGHSH, CDR2 LQKENI. V shed 4 bases and J 7 bases; nucleotides not matched to a gene: 5. DNA for the CDR3: TGTGCCAGCTCACGGGGACAGGGGGCGGAAGAGCAGTACTTC. Translating it yields CASSRGQGAEEQYF.

The chain has TRBV12-3 or TRBV12-4 and TRBJ2-2; no firm D call. Trimming left V 7 bases short and J 4 bases short, with 10 bases between. The CDR3 runs to 13 residues. In nucleotides, the CDR3 is TGTGCCAGCACTAGGATTCTCACCGGGGAGCTGTTTTTT. Translation gives CASTRILTGELFF.

The chain links TRBV11-1 to TRBJ2-7; D is uncertain. Trimming shortened V by 4 bases and J by 5 bases, and 12 bases separated the two germline ends. Germline loops: CDR1 SGHAT, CDR2 FQDESV (reference sequence). The CDR3 contains 13 residues. In DNA, the CDR3 is TGTGCCAGCAGCTCGACACGGAAGGACGAGCAGTACTTC. Protein sequence: CASSSTRKDEQYF. Full variable domain (outside the CDR3, taken from reference TRBV11-1 and TRBJ2-7): EAEVAQSPRYKITEKSQAVAFWCDPISGHATLYWYRQILGQGPELLVQFQDESVVDDSQLPKDRFSAERLKGVDSTLKIQPAELGDSAMYLCASSSTRKDEQYFGPGTRLTVT.

The J gene is TRBJ2-4, the V gene TRBV30; D is possibly TRBD2 (5 bases). CDR1 and CDR2 (germline): GTSNPN, SVGIG (reference sequence). V dropped 2 bases and J dropped 8 bases, with 13 bases sitting between them. CDR3 length equals 13 residues. This chain's CDR3 is CAWSQLVQDIQYF. DNA of the CDR3: TGTGCCTGGAGTCAACTAGTCCAAGACATTCAGTACTTC.